This TCR beta chain emerged from a study of cytomegalovirus exposure and HLA in healthy donors. PCR used 60 Vbeta primers and 13 Jbeta primers. This table comes from immunoSEQ multiplex PCR, and its TCRdb copy is limited to in-frame clones, with some not included. The sample has 60,000 to 70,000 clones, 60% to 80% seen once. Germline CDR1 reads MNHEY; CDR2 reads SVGAGI. CDR3 length: 15 amino acids. Study-wide results and limits: Later analysis associated a missense DCLRE1C variant with TCR beta V- and J-gene trimming. Being indistinguishable, some V segments were excluded, TRBV6-2 and TRBV6-3 among them. As a later analysis revealed, most CMV-associated TCR beta chains appeared HLA-restricted. The study put some 160 TCR beta chains on its list as cytomegalovirus-associated.

Concerning this clone itself: Antigen: not known. The junction shows a germline mismatch at one end, possibly a read error.

The chain employs TRBV6-5 and TRBJ2-1; 9 bases map to TRBD2. The receptor was isolated from a woman aged 40 to 55 in good health and CMV-seropositive. Sample: PBMCs. As DNA, the CDR3 is TGTGTCAGCAGCCCAAGCGGGGGGTCCTACAATGAGCAGTTCTTC. Translating it yields CVSSPSGGSYNEQFF.